What follows are 3 T cell receptor beta chains derived from one specimen sequenced in a study of cytomegalovirus exposure and HLA in healthy donors. The PCR was carried out with 60 Vbeta primers and 13 Jbeta primers. Profiling relied on immunoSEQ multiplex PCR, and the TCRdb table lists in-frame clones only, not all of them. Here the sample spans approximately 67,000 clones, roughly 65% being singletons. Specimen: PBMCs. These receptors all stem from a woman in her 30s in good health and CMV-seronegative.

V is TRBV7-9 and J is TRBJ1-1, with a tentative D call TRBD1 (6 bases). The CDR3 has 14 amino acids. V was pared by 3 bases and J by 11 bases, with 19 bases between. CDR1 and CDR2 (germline): SEHNR, FQNEAQ (reference sequence). This CDR3 reads CASSFGGAAVAAFF. CDR3 nucleotide sequence: TGTGCCAGCAGCTTTGGGGGGGCAGCCGTCGCCGCTTTCTTT.

The J gene is TRBJ1-3, the V gene TRBV5-1, with 8 bases that match TRBD1. Per the germline V gene, CDR1 is SGHRS and CDR2 is YFSETQ. The length of the CDR3 is 15 residues. With 3 bases clipped from V and 2 bases from J, the junction kept 4 bases outside the gene matches. The CDR3 region has the DNA TGCGCCAGCAGCTCCTGGACAGGGACTGGAAACACCATATATTTT. Protein sequence: CASSSWTGTGNTIYF.

This clone has just a few counts. The chain recombines TRBV4-1 with TRBJ1-1; D gene uncertain. Germline CDR1 MGHRA, CDR2 YSYEKL. Trimming removed 3 bases at V and 0 bases at J, with 5 bases between. The length of the CDR3 is 13 residues. This CDR3 is CASSHTLNTEAFF. The CDR3 nucleotides are TGCGCCAGCAGCCATACACTGAACACTGAAGCTTTCTTT.